This TCR beta chain was retrieved from a study of blood T cell repertoires in COVID-19. Overall study context: T cells, B-cell-depleted T cells, or PBMCs provided the cDNA or gDNA that served as material.

The trim removed 2 bases at V and 10 bases at J, leaving 3 bases unmatched. This CDR3 contains 13 residues. Looked up from germline, CDR1 is MNHEY and CDR2 is SMNVEV (reference sequence). Sequenced by immunoSEQ multiplex PCR; TCRdb stores in-frame clones only, minus some. Among about 69,000 clones listed, around 86% were seen once. This receptor was obtained from a man aged 80 or over with acute or convalescent COVID-19. This chain links TRBV27 with TRBJ1-1, with 11 bases lining up with TRBD1. Sequencing was performed on peripheral blood. CDR3 sequence: CASSLGQGARAFF. CDR3 coding DNA: TGTGCCAGCAGTTTAGGACAGGGGGCGCGAGCTTTCTTT.